These T cell receptor beta chains were read from a single sample in a study of blood T cell repertoires in COVID-19. Data came from immunoSEQ multiplex PCR; TCRdb stores just in-frame clones and leaves some out. The sample holds more than 95,000 clones, more than 75% seen once. Sequencing used peripheral blood. These receptors were taken from a man older than 75 with acute or convalescent COVID-19. Both conserved end residues are part of each CDR3. The order of the fields is D gene, J gene, V gene, clone size, CDR3 DNA, CDR3 protein. The D gene is left open where the match is weak. Only some rows state a clone size, as once, few, many or a class for expanded clones.

d_gene: TRBD1
j_gene: TRBJ1-5
v_gene: TRBV27
abundance: -
CDR3nt: TGTGCCAGCAGTTACACAGGGGGGCGCAATCAGCCCCAGCATTTT
CDR3aa: CASSYTGGRNQPQHF

d_gene: -
j_gene: TRBJ2-3
v_gene: TRBV14
abundance: -
CDR3nt: TGTGCCAGCAGCCTTGGTCGGTTTAGCACAGATACGCAGTATTTT
CDR3aa: CASSLGRFSTDTQYF

d_gene: -
j_gene: TRBJ1-1
v_gene: TRBV18
abundance: -
CDR3nt: TGTGCCAGCTCACCCTCCGGGAGAGGGAACACTGAAGCTTTCTTT
CDR3aa: CASSPSGRGNTEAFF

d_gene: -
j_gene: TRBJ1-3
v_gene: TRBV30
abundance: -
CDR3nt: TGTGCCTGGAGGTCAGAATTCTCTGGAAACACCATATATTTT
CDR3aa: CAWRSEFSGNTIYF

d_gene: TRBD1
j_gene: TRBJ2-1
v_gene: TRBV11-3
abundance: -
CDR3nt: TGTGCCAGCAGCTCCGGGACAGGGAGATCCAATGAGCAGTTCTTC
CDR3aa: CASSSGTGRSNEQFF

d_gene: TRBD2
j_gene: TRBJ2-2
v_gene: TRBV7-2
abundance: -
CDR3nt: TGTGCCAGCAGCTTTACGGGAGGGGACACCGGGGAGCTGTTTTTT
CDR3aa: CASSFTGGDTGELFF

d_gene: -
j_gene: TRBJ2-7
v_gene: TRBV2
abundance: -
CDR3nt: TGTGCCAGCAGTGAACGTCCCCACGAGCAGTACTTC
CDR3aa: CASSERPHEQYF

d_gene: TRBD1
j_gene: TRBJ2-1
v_gene: TRBV12-3/TRBV12-4
abundance: -
CDR3nt: TGTGCCAGCAGTAATGACAGGGGGAATGAGCAGTTCTTC
CDR3aa: CASSNDRGNEQFF

d_gene: -
j_gene: TRBJ1-4
v_gene: TRBV12-3/TRBV12-4
abundance: -
CDR3nt: TGTGCCAGCAGTTTTGATCGGAATGAAAAACTGTTTTTT
CDR3aa: CASSFDRNEKLFF

d_gene: -
j_gene: TRBJ2-7
v_gene: TRBV14
abundance: once
CDR3nt: TGTGCCAGCAGTCAGGAGGGCAGCAAGACCTACGAGCAGTACTTC
CDR3aa: CASSQEGSKTYEQYF

d_gene: TRBD1
j_gene: TRBJ1-2
v_gene: TRBV7-2
abundance: -
CDR3nt: TGTGCCAGCAGCTCTCCTTGGACAGGGGGAGATGGCTACACCTTC
CDR3aa: CASSSPWTGGDGYTF

d_gene: TRBD2
j_gene: TRBJ2-7
v_gene: TRBV11-2
abundance: -
CDR3nt: TGTGCCAGCAGCTTACTAGCGGGAGTACTCCTCTCCTACGAGCAGTACTTC
CDR3aa: CASSLLAGVLLSYEQYF

d_gene: TRBD1
j_gene: TRBJ1-1
v_gene: TRBV4-1
abundance: few
CDR3nt: TGCGCCAGCAGCCACTCGGACAGGGACGCTTTCTTT
CDR3aa: CASSHSDRDAFF

d_gene: -
j_gene: TRBJ1-5
v_gene: TRBV6-5
abundance: -
CDR3nt: TGTGCCAGCAGGCCTAGTTCGGTTCAGCCCCAGCATTTT
CDR3aa: CASRPSSVQPQHF

d_gene: TRBD2
j_gene: TRBJ2-1
v_gene: TRBV27
abundance: -
CDR3nt: TGTGCCAGCAGTTCAGGGACTAGACTCAATGAGCAGTTCTTC
CDR3aa: CASSSGTRLNEQFF

d_gene: TRBD2
j_gene: TRBJ2-7
v_gene: TRBV14
abundance: -
CDR3nt: TGTGCCAGCAGCCCCCTCCGGGGGGTAAGGGGCGAGCAGTACTTC
CDR3aa: CASSPLRGVRGEQYF

d_gene: -
j_gene: TRBJ2-7
v_gene: TRBV19
abundance: -
CDR3nt: TGTGCCAGTAGTCCGACAGGTACCTACGAGCAGTACTTC
CDR3aa: CASSPTGTYEQYF

d_gene: -
j_gene: TRBJ2-7
v_gene: TRBV6-2/TRBV6-3
abundance: once
CDR3nt: TGTGCCAGCAGTTATCCAGGGAAGGACGAGCAGTACTTC
CDR3aa: CASSYPGKDEQYF